This T cell receptor (beta chain) came from a study of T-cell memory formation after mild COVID-19. CDR1 is SGHTA, CDR2 FQGTGA, per germline. The CDR3 is 13 residues long. Trimming took off 5 bases at V and 1 base at J, with 8 bases between the two ends. 5'RACE with constant-segment primers built TCRalpha and TCRbeta cDNA libraries with UMIs. One entry per CDR3 protein results from TCRdb running MiXCR on the 5' RACE reads. The table records some 130,000 distinct CDR3 sequences, about 15% of them present only once. The sample taken for sequencing was PBMCs or a T cell subset sorted from them (not recorded which). This TCR was recovered from a man younger than 35 who had mild COVID-19 (a few samples of this study predate the infection). Cell type and time point are not known. The chain joins TRBV7-3 to TRBJ1-1; weak D call: TRBD1 (6 bases). CDR3 nucleotides: TGTGCCAGCAGCACGACAGGGAACACTGAAGCTTTCTTT. It codes for CASSTTGNTEAFF.